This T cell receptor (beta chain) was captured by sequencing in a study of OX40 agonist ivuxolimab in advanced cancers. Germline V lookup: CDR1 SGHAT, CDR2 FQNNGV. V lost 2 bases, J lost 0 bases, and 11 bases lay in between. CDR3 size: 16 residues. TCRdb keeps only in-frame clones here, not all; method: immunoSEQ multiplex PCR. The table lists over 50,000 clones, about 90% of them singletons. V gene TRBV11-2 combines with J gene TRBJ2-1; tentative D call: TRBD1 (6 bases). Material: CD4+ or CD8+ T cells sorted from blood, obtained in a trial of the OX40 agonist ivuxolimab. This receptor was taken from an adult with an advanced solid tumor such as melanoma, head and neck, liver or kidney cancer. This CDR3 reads CASSLPDSRSYNEQFF. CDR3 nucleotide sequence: TGTGCCAGCAGCTTACCGGACAGTCGCTCCTACAATGAGCAGTTCTTC. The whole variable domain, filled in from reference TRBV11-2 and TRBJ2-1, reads EAGVAQSPRYKIIEKRQSVAFWCNPISGHATLYWYQQILGQGPKLLIQFQNNGVVDDSQLPKDRFSAERLKGVDSTLKIQPAKLEDSAVYLCASSLPDSRSYNEQFFGPGTRLTVL.